One sample yielded the 8 T cell receptor beta chains listed below, sequenced in a study of blood T cells in healthy people across ages. Together with a sample-barcoded 5' primer, a J-beta primer mix was included in a second PCR lasting about 7 to 12 cycles. MiXCR, applied by TCRdb to the 5' RACE reads, yields one record per CDR3 protein. The sample gives about 640,000 distinct CDR3 sequences, around 54% of which show up once; approximately 40% is in the top ten. The sequenced sample consisted of blood. The receptors shown here come from a man in his fifties or sixties in good health.

In this sample, this clonotype turned up once. A read error may account for a junction end that differs from germline. This chain links TRBV7-9 with TRBJ2-7; D not certain. This CDR3 comprises 13 residues. The germline gives CDR1 SEHNR, CDR2 FQNEAQ (reference sequence). In DNA form, the CDR3 reads TGTGCCAGCAGCTTAGCGCCCTCCTGCGAGCAGTACTTC. This codes for CASSLAPSCEQYF.

The J gene is TRBJ2-3, the V gene TRBV5-1, with 8 positions matching TRBD2. Germline CDR1 SGHRS, CDR2 YFSETQ. CDR3 size: 15 residues. V trimming: 6 bases; J trimming: 11 bases; junction bases outside the gene matches: 17. CDR3 residues: CASTDSGTSLAEQYF. In DNA form, the CDR3 reads TGCGCCAGCACCGATTCCGGGACTAGTTTGGCGGAGCAGTATTTT.

This clonotype was detected a few times. The V gene is TRBV20-1, the J gene TRBJ2-5, with TRBD1 matching over 7 bases. The V gene's germline CDR1 is DFQATT and CDR2 SNEGSKA (reference sequence). V shed 3 bases and J 0 bases; nucleotides not matched to a gene: 10. CDR3 length equals 16 residues. The CDR3 protein is CSARTRRGPYQETQYF. CDR3 in DNA: TGCAGTGCTAGGACCCGAAGGGGGCCTTACCAAGAGACCCAGTACTTC.

The chain combines TRBV20-1 with TRBJ1-1; D might be TRBD1 (6 bases). Trimming took off 6 bases at V and 4 bases at J, with 12 bases between the two ends. The CDR3 is made up of 12 amino acids. CDR1 is DFQATT and CDR2 is SNEGSKA in the germline V gene (reference sequence). CDR3 amino acids: CSAGGHGTEAFF. CDR3 DNA sequence: TGCAGTGCGGGGGGGCATGGCACTGAAGCTTTCTTT.

The V gene is TRBV5-1, the J gene TRBJ2-3, with unresolved D. The CDR3 extends over 15 amino acids. With 5 bases removed from V and 2 bases from J, the gap between germline ends came to 15 bases. CDR1 and CDR2 (germline): SGHRS, YFSETQ. The chain's CDR3 is CASSTTSSSTDTQYF. The CDR3 DNA reads as TGCGCCAGCAGTACCACAAGCTCCTCCACAGATACGCAGTATTTT. Using reference TRBV5-1 and TRBJ2-3 for the parts outside the CDR3, the full variable domain is KAGVTQTPRYLIKTRGQQVTLSCSPISGHRSVSWYQQTPGQGLQFLFEYFSETQRNKGNFPGRFSGRQFSNSRSEMNVSTLELGDSALYLCASSTTSSSTDTQYFGPGTRLTVL.

This clonotype was detected only a few times. The J gene is TRBJ2-7, the V gene TRBV12-5; 10 positions agree with TRBD1. Trimming took 4 bases from V and 6 from J; bases not matched to a gene: 6. The germline gives CDR1 LGHNT, CDR2 FRNRAP. The CDR3 has 14 residues. This CDR3 reads CASGYGDRGGEQYF. CDR3 sequence (DNA): TGTGCTAGTGGTTACGGGGACAGGGGAGGCGAGCAGTACTTC.

This chain links TRBV29-1 with TRBJ2-7, with D possibly TRBD1 on 6 matching bases. The V end was cut by 8 bases, the J end by 0 bases, with 17 bases between. CDR3 length: 14 residues. Germline CDR1 SQVTM, CDR2 ANQGSEA. The CDR3 region is CSYTTRQDSYEQYF. CDR3 nucleotides: TGCAGCTATACCACTAGACAGGACTCCTACGAGCAGTACTTC.

This rearrangement joins TRBV10-3 to TRBJ2-3; 7 nucleotides line up with TRBD1. Germline trimming cut 4 bases from V and 4 bases from J; bases unmatched to any gene: 2. Germline lookup yields CDR1 ENHRY and CDR2 SYGVKD. CDR3 size: 13 residues. The CDR3 DNA is TGTGCCATCAGTGTCCAGGGGGCAGATACGCAGTATTTT. Translated: CAISVQGADTQYF.